The following is a TCR beta chain sequence with its context. Its antigen is currently unknown. The sample originates from a study of post-analysis software for immune sequencing data. Study-wide results and caveats: A few TRBV segments appeared more often in patients than in controls, and TRBV5-6, TRBV5-1 and TRBV20-1 were among these.

Prepared libraries of TCR beta cDNA carried unique molecular identifiers. TCRdb processed the PCR reads anew with MiXCR; each CDR3 protein has one entry. This sample carries approximately 770,000 distinct CDR3 sequences, 40% to 55% of them seen once, and the ten largest clones take roughly 5%. The CDR3 spans 14 residues. Germline assignment: CDR1 SGHDT and CDR2 YYEEEE. V dropped 4 bases and J dropped 6 bases, with 17 bases sitting between them. The source of this sequence is a girl between 10 and 17 years old with multiple sclerosis. Sequences were obtained from blood. The V call is TRBV5-6, the J call TRBJ2-7, with D perhaps matching TRBD2 (6 bases). The CDR3 here is CASSPAGRSGEQYF. CDR3 nucleotides: TGTGCCAGCAGCCCCGCGGGACGTAGCGGCGAGCAGTACTTC.